Listed here is a single T cell receptor (beta chain). The antigen is not known. The data stem from a study of cytomegalovirus exposure and HLA in healthy donors. Overall study results and limits: TRBV6-2, TRBV6-3 and other indistinguishable V segments were excluded. After further analysis at a later stage, roughly 16,000 TCR beta sequences were associated with HLA alleles at 0.05 false discovery rate. Later findings reportedly placed an Asian-associated ancestry cluster below the roughly 700-donor mean for N-insertions.

This CDR3 has 15 amino acids. Germline CDR1 MNHEY, CDR2 SVGAGI. V was pared by 6 bases and J by 3 bases, with 6 bases of the junction left unmatched. PCR involved 60 Vbeta and 13 Jbeta primers. In the original analysis: The authors later counted approximately 80 million unique TCR beta chains, 9.5 million to 13 million of them shared. TCRdb's copy holds only in-frame clones and misses some; the assay was immunoSEQ multiplex PCR. For V, J and clone size, that table is used; D and trimming come from the DNA. The profile shows about 120,000 clones, over 70% of them singletons. The sample taken for sequencing was PBMCs. V gene TRBV6-5 combines with J gene TRBJ2-1, with 9 bases aligning to TRBD2. This receptor was identified in a woman aged 18-29 years in good health and CMV-seronegative. CDR3 sequence reads: CASSSGTSYYNEQFF. The CDR3, as DNA: TGTGCCAGCAGCTCCGGGACTAGCTACTACAATGAGCAGTTCTTC.